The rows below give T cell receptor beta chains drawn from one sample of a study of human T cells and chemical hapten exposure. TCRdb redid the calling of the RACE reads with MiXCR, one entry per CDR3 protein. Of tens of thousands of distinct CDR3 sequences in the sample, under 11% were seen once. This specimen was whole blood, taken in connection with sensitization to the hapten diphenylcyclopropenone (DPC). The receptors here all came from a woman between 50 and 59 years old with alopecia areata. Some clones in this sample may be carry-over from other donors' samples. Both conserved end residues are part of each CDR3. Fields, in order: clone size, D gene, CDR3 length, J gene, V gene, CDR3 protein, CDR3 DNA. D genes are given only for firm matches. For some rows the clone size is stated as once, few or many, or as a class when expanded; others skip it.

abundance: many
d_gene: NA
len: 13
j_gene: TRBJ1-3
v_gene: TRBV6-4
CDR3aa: CATKQGHGNTIYF
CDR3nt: TGTGCCACCAAACAGGGCCATGGAAACACCATATATTTT

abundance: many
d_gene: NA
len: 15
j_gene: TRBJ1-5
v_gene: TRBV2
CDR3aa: CASSAVVRGNQPQHF
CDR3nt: TGTGCCAGCAGTGCGGTGGTCAGGGGCAATCAGCCCCAGCATTTT

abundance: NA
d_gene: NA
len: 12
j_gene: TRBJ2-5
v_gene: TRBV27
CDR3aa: CASSFSSGAQYF
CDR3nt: TGTGCCAGCAGTTTCAGCTCCGGGGCCCAGTACTTC

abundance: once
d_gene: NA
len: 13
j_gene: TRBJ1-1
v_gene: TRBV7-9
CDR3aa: CASSLERMAEAFF
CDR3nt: TGTGCCAGCAGCTTGGAAAGGATGGCTGAAGCTTTCTTT

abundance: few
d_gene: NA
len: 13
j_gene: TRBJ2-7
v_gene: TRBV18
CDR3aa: CASSGRGSYEQYF
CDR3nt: TGTGCCAGCTCGGGGAGGGGGAGTTACGAGCAGTACTTC

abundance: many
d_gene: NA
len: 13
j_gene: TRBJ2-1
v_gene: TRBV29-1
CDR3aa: CSALLVLYNEQFF
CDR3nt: TGCAGCGCATTGCTGGTCCTCTACAATGAGCAGTTCTTC

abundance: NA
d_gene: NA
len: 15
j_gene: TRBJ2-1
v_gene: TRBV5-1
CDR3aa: CASSPGPVGGNEQFF
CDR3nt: TGCGCCAGCAGCCCAGGACCCGTCGGAGGCAATGAGCAGTTCTTC

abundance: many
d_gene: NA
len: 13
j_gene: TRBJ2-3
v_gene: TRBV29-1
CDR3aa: CSVGGRGTDTQYF
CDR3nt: TGCAGCGTTGGAGGTAGGGGCACAGATACGCAGTATTTT

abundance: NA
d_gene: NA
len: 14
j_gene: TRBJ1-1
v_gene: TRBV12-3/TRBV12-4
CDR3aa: CATRREGASTEAFF
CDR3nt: TGTGCCACCCGCCGGGAGGGCGCTTCAACTGAAGCTTTCTTT

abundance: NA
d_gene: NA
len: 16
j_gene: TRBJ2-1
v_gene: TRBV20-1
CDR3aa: CSAREGAKLSYNEQFF
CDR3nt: TGCAGTGCTAGGGAGGGGGCCAAGCTTTCCTACAATGAGCAGTTCTTC

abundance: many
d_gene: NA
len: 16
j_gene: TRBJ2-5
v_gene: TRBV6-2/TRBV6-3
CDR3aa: CASSSRPIQGGETQYF
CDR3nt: TGTGCCAGCAGTTCAAGACCAATACAGGGGGGGGAGACCCAGTACTTC

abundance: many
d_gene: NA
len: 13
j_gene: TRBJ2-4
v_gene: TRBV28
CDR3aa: CASGQAAKNIQYF
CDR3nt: TGTGCCAGCGGGCAGGCCGCCAAAAACATTCAGTACTTC

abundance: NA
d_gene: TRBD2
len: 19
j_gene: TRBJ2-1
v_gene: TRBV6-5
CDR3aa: CASRRPQASGLAGYNEQFF
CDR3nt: TGTGCCAGCAGGCGGCCGCAAGCCTCGGGACTAGCGGGATACAATGAGCAGTTCTTC

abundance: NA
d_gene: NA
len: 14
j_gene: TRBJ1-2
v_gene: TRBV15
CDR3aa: CAIGDSDFNYGYTF
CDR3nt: TGTGCCATCGGAGACTCAGACTTTAACTATGGCTACACCTTC

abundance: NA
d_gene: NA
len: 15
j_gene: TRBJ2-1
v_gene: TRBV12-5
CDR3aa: CASGLSRQGGDEQFF
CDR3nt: TGTGCTAGTGGTTTGTCACGACAGGGAGGGGATGAGCAGTTCTTC

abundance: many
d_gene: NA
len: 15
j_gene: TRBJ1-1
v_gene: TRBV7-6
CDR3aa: CASSLGSWGFTEAFF
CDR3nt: TGTGCCAGCAGCTTAGGGAGTTGGGGTTTCACTGAAGCTTTCTTT

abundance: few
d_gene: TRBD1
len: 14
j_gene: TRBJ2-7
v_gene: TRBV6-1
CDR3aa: CASSDGTGGNEQYF
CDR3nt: TGTGCCAGCAGTGACGGGACAGGGGGCAACGAGCAGTACTTC

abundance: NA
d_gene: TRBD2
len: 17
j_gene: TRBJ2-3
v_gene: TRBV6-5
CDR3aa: CASSPNPHRTSADTQYF
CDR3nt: TGTGCCAGCAGCCCGAACCCCCACCGAACTAGCGCTGATACGCAGTATTTT

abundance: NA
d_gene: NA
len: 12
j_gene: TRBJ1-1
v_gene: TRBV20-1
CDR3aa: CSATPGDLKAFF
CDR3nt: TGCAGTGCAACCCCAGGGGACTTAAAAGCTTTCTTT

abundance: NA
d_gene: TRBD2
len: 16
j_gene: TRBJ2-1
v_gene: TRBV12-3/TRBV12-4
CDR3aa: CASSLPVREANNEQFF
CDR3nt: TGTGCCAGCAGTTTACCCGTCCGGGAGGCCAACAATGAGCAGTTCTTC

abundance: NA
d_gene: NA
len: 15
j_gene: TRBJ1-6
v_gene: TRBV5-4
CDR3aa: CASSDSGPYNSPLHF
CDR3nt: TGTGCCAGCAGCGACTCCGGTCCGTATAATTCACCCCTCCACTTT

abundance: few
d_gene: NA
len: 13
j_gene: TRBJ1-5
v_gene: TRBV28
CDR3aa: CASKGVGNQPQHF
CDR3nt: TGTGCCAGCAAAGGCGTTGGCAATCAGCCCCAGCATTTT

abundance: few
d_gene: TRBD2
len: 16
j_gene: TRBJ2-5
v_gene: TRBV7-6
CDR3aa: CASSSSSGRLQETQYF
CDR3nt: TGTGCCAGCAGCTCGTCTAGCGGGAGACTCCAAGAGACCCAGTACTTC

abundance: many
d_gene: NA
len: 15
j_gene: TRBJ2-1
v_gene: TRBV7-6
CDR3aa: CASSIAISSYNEQFF
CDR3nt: TGTGCCAGCAGCATAGCCATAAGCTCCTACAATGAGCAGTTCTTC

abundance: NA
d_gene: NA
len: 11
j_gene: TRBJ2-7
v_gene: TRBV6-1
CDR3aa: CASSGHSEQYF
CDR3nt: TGTGCCAGCAGCGGACACAGCGAGCAGTACTTC

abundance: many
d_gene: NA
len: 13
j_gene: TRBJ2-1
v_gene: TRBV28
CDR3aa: CASSFFRGNEQFF
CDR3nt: TGTGCCAGCAGTTTCTTCAGGGGAAATGAGCAGTTCTTC

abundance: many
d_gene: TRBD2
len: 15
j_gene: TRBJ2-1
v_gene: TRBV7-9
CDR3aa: CASSPRREAYNEQFF
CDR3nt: TGTGCCAGCAGCCCTAGGCGGGAGGCCTACAATGAGCAGTTCTTC

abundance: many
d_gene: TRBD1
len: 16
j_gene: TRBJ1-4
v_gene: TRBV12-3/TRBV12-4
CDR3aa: CASSSPSGGAGEKLFF
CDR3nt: TGTGCCAGCAGTTCCCCATCAGGGGGCGCAGGGGAAAAACTGTTTTTT

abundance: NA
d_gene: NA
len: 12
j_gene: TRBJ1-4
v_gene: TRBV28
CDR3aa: CASREGIEKLFF
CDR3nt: TGTGCCAGCAGAGAGGGAATTGAAAAACTGTTTTTT

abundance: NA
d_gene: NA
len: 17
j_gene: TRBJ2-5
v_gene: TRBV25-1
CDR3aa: CASSPRKLSGHKETQYF
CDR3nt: TGTGCCAGCAGTCCTCGAAAACTATCGGGACACAAAGAGACCCAGTACTTC

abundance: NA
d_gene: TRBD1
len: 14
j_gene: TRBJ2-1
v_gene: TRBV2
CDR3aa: CAIRTGPGLNEQFF
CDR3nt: TGTGCCATTAGGACAGGGCCCGGTCTCAATGAGCAGTTCTTC

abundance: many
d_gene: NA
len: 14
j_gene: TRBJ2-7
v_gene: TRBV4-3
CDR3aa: CASSQERVRYEQYF
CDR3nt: TGCGCCAGCAGCCAAGAAAGAGTTCGGTACGAGCAGTACTTC

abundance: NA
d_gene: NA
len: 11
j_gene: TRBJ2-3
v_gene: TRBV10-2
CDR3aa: CASSEPDTQYF
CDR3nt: TGCGCCAGCAGTGAGCCCGATACGCAGTATTTT

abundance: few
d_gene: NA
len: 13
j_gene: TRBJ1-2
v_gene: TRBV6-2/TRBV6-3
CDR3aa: CASSPGFNYGYTF
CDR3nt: TGTGCCAGCAGTCCGGGATTTAACTATGGCTACACCTTC

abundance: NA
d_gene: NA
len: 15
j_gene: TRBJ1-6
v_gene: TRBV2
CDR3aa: CASTLNRVQNSPLHF
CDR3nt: TGTGCCAGCACCTTAAACAGGGTGCAGAATTCACCCCTCCACTTT

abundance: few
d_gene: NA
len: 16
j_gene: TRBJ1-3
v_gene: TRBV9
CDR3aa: CASSVGQVGSGNTIYF
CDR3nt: TGTGCCAGCAGCGTAGGCCAGGTCGGCTCTGGAAACACCATATATTTT